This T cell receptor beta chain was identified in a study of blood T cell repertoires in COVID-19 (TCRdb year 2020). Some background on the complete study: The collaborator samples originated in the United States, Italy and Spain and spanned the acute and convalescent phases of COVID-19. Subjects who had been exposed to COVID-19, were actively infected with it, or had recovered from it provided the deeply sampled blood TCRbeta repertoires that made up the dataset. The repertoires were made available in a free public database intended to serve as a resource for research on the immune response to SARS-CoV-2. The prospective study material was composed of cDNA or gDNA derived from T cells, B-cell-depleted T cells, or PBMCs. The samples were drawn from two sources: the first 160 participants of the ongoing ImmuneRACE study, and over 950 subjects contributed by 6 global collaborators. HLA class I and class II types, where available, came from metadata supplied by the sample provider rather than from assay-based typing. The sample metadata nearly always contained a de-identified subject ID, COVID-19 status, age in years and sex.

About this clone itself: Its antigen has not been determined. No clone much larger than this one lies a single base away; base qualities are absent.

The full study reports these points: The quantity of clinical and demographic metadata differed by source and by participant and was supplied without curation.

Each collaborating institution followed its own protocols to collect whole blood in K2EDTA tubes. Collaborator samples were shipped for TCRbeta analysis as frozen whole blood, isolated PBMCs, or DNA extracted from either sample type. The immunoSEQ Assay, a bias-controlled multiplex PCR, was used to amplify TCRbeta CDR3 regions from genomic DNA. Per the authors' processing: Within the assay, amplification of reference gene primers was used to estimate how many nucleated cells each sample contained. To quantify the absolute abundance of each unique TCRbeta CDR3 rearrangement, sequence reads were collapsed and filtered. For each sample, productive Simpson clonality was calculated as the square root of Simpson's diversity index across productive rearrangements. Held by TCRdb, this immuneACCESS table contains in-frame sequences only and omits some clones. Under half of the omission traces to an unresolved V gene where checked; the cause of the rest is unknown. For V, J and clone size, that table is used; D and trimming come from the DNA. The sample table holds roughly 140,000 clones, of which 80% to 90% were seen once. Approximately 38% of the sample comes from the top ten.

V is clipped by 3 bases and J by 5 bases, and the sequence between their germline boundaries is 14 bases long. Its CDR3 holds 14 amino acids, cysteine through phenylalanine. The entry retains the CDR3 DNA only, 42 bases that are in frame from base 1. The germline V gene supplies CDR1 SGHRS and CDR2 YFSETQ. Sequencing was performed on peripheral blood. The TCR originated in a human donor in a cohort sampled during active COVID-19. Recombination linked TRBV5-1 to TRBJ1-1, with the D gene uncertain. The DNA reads TGCGCCAGCAGCTCCCGGGCCCGAGGGACTGAAGCTTTCTTT. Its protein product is CASSSRARGTEAFF. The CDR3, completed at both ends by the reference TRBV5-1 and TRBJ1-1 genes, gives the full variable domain KAGVTQTPRYLIKTRGQQVTLSCSPISGHRSVSWYQQTPGQGLQFLFEYFSETQRNKGNFPGRFSGRQFSNSRSEMNVSTLELGDSALYLCASSSRARGTEAFFGQGTRLTVV.